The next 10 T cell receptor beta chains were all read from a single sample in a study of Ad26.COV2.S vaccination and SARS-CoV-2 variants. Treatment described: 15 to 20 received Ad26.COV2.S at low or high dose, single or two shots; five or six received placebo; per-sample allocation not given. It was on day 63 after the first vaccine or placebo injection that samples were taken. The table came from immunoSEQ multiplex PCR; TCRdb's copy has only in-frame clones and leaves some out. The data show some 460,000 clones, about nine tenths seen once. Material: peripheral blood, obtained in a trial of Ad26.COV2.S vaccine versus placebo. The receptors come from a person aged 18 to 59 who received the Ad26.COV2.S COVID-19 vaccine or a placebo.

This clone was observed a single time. CDR3: CASSSTTGQETQYF. In DNA form, the CDR3 reads TGTGCCAGCAGCTCAACGACAGGGCAAGAGACCCAGTACTTC. The V call is TRBV6-5, the J call TRBJ2-5; 7 bases fit TRBD1. Trimming at V came to 6 bases and at J to 2 bases, leaving 6 bases not matched to a gene. This CDR3 region has 14 residues. The germline gives CDR1 MNHEY, CDR2 SVGAGI.

The CDR3 region has the DNA TGTGCCAGCAGTTTAGCGGGAGACGCAGATACGCAGTATTTT. This translates into CASSLAGDADTQYF. The chain uses TRBV27 and TRBJ2-3; 7 bases agree with TRBD2. Germline CDR1 MNHEY, CDR2 SMNVEV (reference sequence). V lost 2 bases to trimming and J lost 4 bases; unmatched junction nucleotides: 3. The CDR3 totals 14 residues.

Here the CDR3 reads CASSLIIRGRRTGLVGANVLTF. Written as DNA, the CDR3 is TGTGCCAGCAGCTTAATTATCCGGGGGAGAAGGACAGGGTTGGTGGGGGCCAACGTCCTGACTTTC. The J gene is TRBJ2-6, the V gene TRBV7-6; 8 bases match TRBD1. The CDR3 totals 22 residues. The V segment lost 2 bases and the J segment 4 bases; nucleotides outside the gene matches: 22. CDR1 and CDR2 (germline): SGHVS, FNYEAQ.

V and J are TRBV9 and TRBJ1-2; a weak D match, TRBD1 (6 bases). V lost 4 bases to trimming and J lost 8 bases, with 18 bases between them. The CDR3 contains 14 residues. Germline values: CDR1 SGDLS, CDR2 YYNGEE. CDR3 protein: CASSPSGQPGGYTF. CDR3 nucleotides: TGTGCCAGCAGCCCATCCGGACAGCCTGGGGGCTACACCTTC.

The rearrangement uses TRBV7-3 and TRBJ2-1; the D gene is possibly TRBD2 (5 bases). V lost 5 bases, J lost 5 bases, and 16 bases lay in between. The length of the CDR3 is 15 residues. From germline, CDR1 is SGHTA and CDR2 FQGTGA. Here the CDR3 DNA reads TGTGCCAGCAGCCGCGGGTTAGCGTCAAACAATGAGCAGTTCTTC. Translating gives CASSRGLASNNEQFF.

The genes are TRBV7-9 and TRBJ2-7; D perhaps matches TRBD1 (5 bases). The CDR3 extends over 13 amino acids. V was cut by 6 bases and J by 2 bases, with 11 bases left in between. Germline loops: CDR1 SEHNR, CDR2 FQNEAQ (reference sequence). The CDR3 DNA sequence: TGTGCCAGCAGTCGAACAGGTCCCTACGAGCAGTACTTC. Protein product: CASSRTGPYEQYF.

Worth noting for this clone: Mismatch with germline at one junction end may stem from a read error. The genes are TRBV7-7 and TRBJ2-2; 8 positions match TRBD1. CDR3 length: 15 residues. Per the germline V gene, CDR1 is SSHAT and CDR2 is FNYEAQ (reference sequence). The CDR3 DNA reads TGTGCTAGCAGCGCTGGACAGGGTTACACCGGGGAGCTGTTTTTT. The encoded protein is CASSAGQGYTGELFF.

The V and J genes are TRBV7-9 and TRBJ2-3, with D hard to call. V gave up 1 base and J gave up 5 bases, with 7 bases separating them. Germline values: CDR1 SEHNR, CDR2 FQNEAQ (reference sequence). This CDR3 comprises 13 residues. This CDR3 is CASSLVGEDTQYF. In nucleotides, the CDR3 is TGTGCCAGCAGCTTAGTAGGTGAAGATACGCAGTATTTT.

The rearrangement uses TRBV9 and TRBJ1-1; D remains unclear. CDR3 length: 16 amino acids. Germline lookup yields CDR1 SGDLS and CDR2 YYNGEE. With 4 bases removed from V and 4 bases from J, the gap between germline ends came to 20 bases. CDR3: CASSLDPQRGSTEAFF. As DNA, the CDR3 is TGTGCCAGCAGCCTCGACCCCCAGCGGGGAAGCACTGAAGCTTTCTTT.

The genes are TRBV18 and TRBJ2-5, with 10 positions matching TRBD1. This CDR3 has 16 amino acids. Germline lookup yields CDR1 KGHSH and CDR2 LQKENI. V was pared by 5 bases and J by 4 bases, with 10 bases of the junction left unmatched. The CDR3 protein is CASSYNRDRGGETQYF. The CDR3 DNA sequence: TGTGCCAGCTCATATAACCGGGACAGGGGAGGAGAGACCCAGTACTTC.